This TCR beta chain appears in the sequencing data of a study of T cell responses to AZD1222 COVID-19 vaccine. Repertoires were generated with immunoSEQ multiplex PCR, while TCRdb's copy carries only in-frame clones and drops some. The table has just under 55,000 clones, around 89% seen once; the top ten hold approximately 2%. The CDR3 has 14 residues. The V gene lost 4 bases and the J gene lost 5 bases, with 9 bases spanning the gap. The germline CDR1 and CDR2 sequences are MNHEY and SMNVEV (reference sequence). General observations from the study: Once two AZD1222 doses were given, Spike-specific TCR breadth and depth went up. Donors were largely white British and mainly female; clonal diversity was possibly underestimated.

To note about this clone: Its antigen remains unidentified.

Sequencing was performed on peripheral blood, taken on day 0 of AZD1222 vaccination. V and J are TRBV27 and TRBJ1-6; D not certain. The receptor was derived from an adult in good health. The CDR3 DNA sequence: TGTGCCAGCAGTTACGCAGCGAATAATTCACCCCTCCACTTT. Residues: CASSYAANNSPLHF.